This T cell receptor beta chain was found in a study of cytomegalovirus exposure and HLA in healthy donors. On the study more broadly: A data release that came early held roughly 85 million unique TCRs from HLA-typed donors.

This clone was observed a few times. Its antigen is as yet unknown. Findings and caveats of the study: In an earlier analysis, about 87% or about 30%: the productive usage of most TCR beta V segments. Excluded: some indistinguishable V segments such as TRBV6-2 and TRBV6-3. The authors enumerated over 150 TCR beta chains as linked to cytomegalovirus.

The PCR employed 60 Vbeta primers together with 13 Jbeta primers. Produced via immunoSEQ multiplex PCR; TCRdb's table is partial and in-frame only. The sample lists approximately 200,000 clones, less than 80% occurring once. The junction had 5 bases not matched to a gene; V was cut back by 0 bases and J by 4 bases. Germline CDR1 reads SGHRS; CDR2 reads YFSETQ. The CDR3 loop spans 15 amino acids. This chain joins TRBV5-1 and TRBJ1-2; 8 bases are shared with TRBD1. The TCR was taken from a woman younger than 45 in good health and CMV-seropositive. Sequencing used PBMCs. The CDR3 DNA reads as TGCGCCAGCAGCTTGGCGGACAGGGACTTCTATGGCTACACCTTC. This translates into CASSLADRDFYGYTF.